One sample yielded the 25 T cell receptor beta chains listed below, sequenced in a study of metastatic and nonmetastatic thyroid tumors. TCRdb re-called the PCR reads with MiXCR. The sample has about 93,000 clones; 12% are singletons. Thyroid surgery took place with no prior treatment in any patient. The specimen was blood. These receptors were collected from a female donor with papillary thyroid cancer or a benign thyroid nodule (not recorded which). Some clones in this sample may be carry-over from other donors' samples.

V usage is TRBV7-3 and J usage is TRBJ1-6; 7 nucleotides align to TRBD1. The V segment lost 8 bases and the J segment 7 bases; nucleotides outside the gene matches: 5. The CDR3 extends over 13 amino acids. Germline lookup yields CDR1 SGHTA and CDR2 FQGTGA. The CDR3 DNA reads TGTGCCAGCGGGACAGCTCAAAATTCACCCCTCCACTTT. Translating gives CASGTAQNSPLHF.

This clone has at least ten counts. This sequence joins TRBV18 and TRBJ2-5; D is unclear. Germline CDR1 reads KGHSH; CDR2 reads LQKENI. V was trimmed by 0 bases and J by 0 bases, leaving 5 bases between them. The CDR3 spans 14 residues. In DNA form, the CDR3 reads TGTGCCAGCTCACCACCAATAAACCAAGAGACCCAGTACTTC. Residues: CASSPPINQETQYF.

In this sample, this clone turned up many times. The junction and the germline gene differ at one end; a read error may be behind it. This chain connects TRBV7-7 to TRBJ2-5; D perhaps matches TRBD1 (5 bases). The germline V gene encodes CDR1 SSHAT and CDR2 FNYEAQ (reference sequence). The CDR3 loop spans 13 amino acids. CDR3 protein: CASSLDSKETQYF. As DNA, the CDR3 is TGTGCTAGCAGCTTAGACAGCAAAGAGACCCAGTACTTC.

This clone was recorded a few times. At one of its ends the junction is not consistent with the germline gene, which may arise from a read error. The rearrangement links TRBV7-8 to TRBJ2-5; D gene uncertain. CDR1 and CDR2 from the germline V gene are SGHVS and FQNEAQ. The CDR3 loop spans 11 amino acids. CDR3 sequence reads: CARSSPATQYF. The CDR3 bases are TGTGCCAGAAGCTCCCCCGCGACCCAGTACTTC.

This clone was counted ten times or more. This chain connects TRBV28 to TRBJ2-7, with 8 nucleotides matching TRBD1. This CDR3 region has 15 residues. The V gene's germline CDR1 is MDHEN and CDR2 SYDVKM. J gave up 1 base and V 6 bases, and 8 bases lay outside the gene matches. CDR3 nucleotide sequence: TGTGCCAGCAGGCTAACGACAGGGGCGTCCTACGAGCAGTACTTC. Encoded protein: CASRLTTGASYEQYF.

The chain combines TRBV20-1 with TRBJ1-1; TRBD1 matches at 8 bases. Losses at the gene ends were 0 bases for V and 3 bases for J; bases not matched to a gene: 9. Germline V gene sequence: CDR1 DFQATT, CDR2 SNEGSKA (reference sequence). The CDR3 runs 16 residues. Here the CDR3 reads CSARDTRTGQDTEAFF. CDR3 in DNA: TGCAGTGCTAGAGATACCAGGACAGGGCAGGACACTGAAGCTTTCTTT.

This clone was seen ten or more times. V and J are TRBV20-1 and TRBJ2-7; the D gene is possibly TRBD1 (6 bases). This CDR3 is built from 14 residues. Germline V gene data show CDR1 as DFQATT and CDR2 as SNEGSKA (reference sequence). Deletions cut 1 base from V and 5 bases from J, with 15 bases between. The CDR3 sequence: CSARGQGQVNEQYF. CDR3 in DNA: TGCAGTGCTAGAGGGCAGGGGCAAGTCAACGAGCAGTACTTC.

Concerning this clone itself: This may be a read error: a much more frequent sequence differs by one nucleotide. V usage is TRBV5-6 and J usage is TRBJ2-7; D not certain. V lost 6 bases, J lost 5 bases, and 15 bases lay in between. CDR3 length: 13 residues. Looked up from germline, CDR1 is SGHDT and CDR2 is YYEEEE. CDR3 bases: TGTGCCAGCACACCCCAGCGTATCCACGAGCAGTACTTC. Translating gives CASTPQRIHEQYF.

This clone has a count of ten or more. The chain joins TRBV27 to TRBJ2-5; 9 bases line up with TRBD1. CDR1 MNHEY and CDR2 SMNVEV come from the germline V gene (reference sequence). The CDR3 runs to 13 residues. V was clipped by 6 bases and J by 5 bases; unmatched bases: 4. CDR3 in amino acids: CASRTGGAETQYF. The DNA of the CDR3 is TGTGCCAGCAGGACAGGGGGAGCGGAGACCCAGTACTTC.

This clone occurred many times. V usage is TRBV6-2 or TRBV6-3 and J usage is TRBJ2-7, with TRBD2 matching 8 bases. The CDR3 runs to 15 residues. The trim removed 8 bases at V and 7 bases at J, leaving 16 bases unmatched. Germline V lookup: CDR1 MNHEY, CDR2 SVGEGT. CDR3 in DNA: TGTGCCAGCGGCCTCACCATAGCGGGACAAGCAGAGCAGTACTTC. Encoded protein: CASGLTIAGQAEQYF.

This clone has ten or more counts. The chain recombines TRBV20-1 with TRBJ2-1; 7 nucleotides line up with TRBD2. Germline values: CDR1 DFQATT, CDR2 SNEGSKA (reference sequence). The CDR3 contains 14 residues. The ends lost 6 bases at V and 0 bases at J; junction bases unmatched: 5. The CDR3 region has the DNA TGCAGTGCCGTGCGGGGGAGCTCCTACAATGAGCAGTTCTTC. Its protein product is CSAVRGSSYNEQFF.

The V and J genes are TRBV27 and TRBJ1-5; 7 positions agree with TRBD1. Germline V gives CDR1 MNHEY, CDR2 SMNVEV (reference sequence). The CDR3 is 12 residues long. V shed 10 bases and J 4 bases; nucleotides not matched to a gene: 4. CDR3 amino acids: CATATGNQPQHF. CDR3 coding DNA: TGTGCCACCGCGACAGGGAATCAGCCCCAGCATTTT.

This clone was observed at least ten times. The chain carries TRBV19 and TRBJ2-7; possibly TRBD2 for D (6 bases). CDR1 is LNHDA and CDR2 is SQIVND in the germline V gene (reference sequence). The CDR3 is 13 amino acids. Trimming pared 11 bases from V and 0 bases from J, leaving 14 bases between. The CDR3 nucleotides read TGTGCCGTAAGGGACGGGAGCTCCTACGAGCAGTACTTC. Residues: CAVRDGSSYEQYF.

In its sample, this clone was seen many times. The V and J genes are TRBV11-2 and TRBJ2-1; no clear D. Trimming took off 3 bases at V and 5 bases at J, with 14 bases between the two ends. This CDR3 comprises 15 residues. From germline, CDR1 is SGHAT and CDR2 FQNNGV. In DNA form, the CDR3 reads TGTGCCAGCAGCTTTGGCCCCCCAGGCCACAATGAGCAGTTCTTC. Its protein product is CASSFGPPGHNEQFF.

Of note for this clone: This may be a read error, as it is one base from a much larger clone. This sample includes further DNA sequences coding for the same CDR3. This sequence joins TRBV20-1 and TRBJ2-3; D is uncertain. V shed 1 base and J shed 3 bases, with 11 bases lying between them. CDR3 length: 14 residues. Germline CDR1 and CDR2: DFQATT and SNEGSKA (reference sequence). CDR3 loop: CSARVTVSTDTQYF. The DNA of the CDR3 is TGCAGTGCTAGAGTCACGGTTAGTACAGATACGCAGTATTTT.

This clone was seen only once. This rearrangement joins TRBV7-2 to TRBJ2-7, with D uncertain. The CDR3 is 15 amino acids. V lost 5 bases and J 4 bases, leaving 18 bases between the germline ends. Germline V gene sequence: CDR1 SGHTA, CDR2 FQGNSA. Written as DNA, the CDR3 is TGTGCCAGCAGCCCTAGGTCGTACCGCGAATACGAGCAGTACTTC. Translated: CASSPRSYREYEQYF.

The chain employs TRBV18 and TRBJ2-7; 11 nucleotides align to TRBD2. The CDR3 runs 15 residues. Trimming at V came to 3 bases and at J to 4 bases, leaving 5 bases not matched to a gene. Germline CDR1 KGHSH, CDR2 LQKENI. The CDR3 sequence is CASSPSGLAAYEQYF. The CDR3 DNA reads TGTGCCAGCTCACCCTCGGGACTAGCGGCATACGAGCAGTACTTC.

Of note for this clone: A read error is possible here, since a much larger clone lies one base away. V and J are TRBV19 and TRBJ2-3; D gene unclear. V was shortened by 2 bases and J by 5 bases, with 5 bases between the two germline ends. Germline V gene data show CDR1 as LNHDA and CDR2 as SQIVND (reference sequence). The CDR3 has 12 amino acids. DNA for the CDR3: TGTGCCAGTAGTATATCTCAAGATACGCAGTATTTT. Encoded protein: CASSISQDTQYF.

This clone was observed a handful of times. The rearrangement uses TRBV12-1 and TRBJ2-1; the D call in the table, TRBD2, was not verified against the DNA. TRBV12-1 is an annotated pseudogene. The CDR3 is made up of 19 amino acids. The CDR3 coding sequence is TGTGCCAGCAGCGTTGGAGGGACTAGCGGGGGGGTGTCCTACAATGAGCAGTTCTTC. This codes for CASSVGGTSGGVSYNEQFF.

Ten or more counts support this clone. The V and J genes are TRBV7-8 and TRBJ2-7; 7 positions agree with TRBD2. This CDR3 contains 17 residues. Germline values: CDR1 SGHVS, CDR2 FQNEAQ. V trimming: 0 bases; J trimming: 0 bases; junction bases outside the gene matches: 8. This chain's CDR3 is CASSLAGGIGSSYEQYF. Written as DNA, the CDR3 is TGTGCCAGCAGCTTAGCGGGGGGGATAGGAAGCTCCTACGAGCAGTACTTC.

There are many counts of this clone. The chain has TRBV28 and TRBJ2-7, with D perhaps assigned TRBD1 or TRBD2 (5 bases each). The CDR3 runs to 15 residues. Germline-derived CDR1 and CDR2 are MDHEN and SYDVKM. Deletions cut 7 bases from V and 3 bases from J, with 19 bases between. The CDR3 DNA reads TGTGCCAGCACCCAACCGGGACCCCCCTTCTACGAGCAGTACTTC. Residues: CASTQPGPPFYEQYF.

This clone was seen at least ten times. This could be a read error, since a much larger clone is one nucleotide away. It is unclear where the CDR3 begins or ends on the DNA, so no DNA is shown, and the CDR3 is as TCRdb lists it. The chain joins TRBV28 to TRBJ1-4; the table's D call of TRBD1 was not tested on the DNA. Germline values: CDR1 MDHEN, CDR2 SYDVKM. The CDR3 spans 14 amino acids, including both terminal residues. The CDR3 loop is CASSFGTGIEKLLF.

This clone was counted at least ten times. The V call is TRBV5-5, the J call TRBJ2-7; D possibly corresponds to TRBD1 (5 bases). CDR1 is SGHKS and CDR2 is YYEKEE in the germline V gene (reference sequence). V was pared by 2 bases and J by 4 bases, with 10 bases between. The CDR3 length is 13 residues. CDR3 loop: CASSFQGAYEQYF. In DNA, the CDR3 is TGTGCCAGCAGCTTTCAAGGGGCATACGAGCAGTACTTC.

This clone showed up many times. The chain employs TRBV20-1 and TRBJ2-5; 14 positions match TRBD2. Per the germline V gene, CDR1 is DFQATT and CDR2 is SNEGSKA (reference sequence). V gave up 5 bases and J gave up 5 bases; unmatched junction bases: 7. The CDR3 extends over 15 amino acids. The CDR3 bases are TGCAGTGCTTTTCCGGGACTAGCGGGAGCGGAGACCCAGTACTTC. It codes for CSAFPGLAGAETQYF.

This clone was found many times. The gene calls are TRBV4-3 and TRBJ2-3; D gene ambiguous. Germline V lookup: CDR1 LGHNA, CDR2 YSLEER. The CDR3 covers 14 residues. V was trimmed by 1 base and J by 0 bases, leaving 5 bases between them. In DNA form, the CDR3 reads TGCGCCAGCAGCCAAGCAGCGAGCACAGATACGCAGTATTTT. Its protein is CASSQAASTDTQYF.